The 18 T cell receptor beta chains given below trace back to one sample, sequenced in a study of patients and donors after allogeneic stem cell transplantation. Each CDR3 protein gets one entry after TCRdb re-called the RT-PCR reads with MiXCR. The profile covers about 110,000 distinct CDR3 sequences, with 35% appearing a single time and around 30% taken by the ten largest. Sequencing was done on a sample of blood, either unsorted or a sorted T cell fraction (not recorded which). These receptors originate from a human donor who was either an allogeneic HSCT recipient or a stem cell or donor lymphocyte infusion donor (not recorded which). It is not recorded whose cells these are; they may come from a transplant donor.

This chain uses TRBV11-1 with TRBJ2-2; D is unclear. The CDR3 is made up of 16 amino acids. From germline, CDR1 is SGHAT and CDR2 FQDESV (reference sequence). V gave up 1 base and J gave up 5 bases, with 14 bases separating them. The CDR3 coding sequence is TGTGCCAGCAGCTTAGTCGGCATAAAGATAACCGGGGAGCTGTTTTTT. It codes for CASSLVGIKITGELFF.

This clonotype was detected a few times. The V and J genes are TRBV5-1 and TRBJ2-3; no definite D call. There are 15 residues in the CDR3. Germline V gene lookup returns CDR1 SGHRS and CDR2 YFSETQ. Trimming removed 3 bases from V and 0 bases from J, with 11 bases in between. The CDR3 DNA follows: TGCGCCAGCAGCTCATGGACCCGTAGCACAGATACGCAGTATTTT. Protein sequence: CASSSWTRSTDTQYF. Based on the CDR3 plus reference TRBV5-1 and TRBJ2-3, the full variable domain is KAGVTQTPRYLIKTRGQQVTLSCSPISGHRSVSWYQQTPGQGLQFLFEYFSETQRNKGNFPGRFSGRQFSNSRSEMNVSTLELGDSALYLCASSSWTRSTDTQYFGPGTRLTVL.

The rearrangement links TRBV6-5 to TRBJ2-2, with 9 bases fitting TRBD1. Per the germline V gene, CDR1 is MNHEY and CDR2 is SVGAGI. The CDR3 spans 14 residues. The V gene end was trimmed by 6 bases and the J gene end by 6 bases; junction bases not matched to a gene: 5. Here the CDR3 reads CASRNRGRPGELFF. As DNA, the CDR3 is TGTGCCAGCAGAAACAGGGGGCGTCCCGGGGAGCTGTTTTTT.

Ten or more counts support this clonotype. The chain has TRBV7-2 and TRBJ2-1; 7 bases align to TRBD2. CDR3 size: 15 residues. Germline loops: CDR1 SGHTA, CDR2 FQGNSA. V shed 4 bases, J shed 6 bases, and the junction held 9 bases outside the gene matches. The CDR3 spells CASSWDSGPLNEQFF. The CDR3 nucleotides are TGTGCCAGCAGCTGGGATAGCGGGCCTCTCAATGAGCAGTTCTTC.

The chain uses TRBV28 and TRBJ1-5; D perhaps matches TRBD1 (6 bases). The ends were cut back, 5 bases at V and 1 base at J, with 12 bases in the middle. This CDR3 region has 15 residues. The germline V gene has CDR1 MDHEN and CDR2 SYDVKM. The CDR3 region is CASSPGHVSNQPQHF. The CDR3 region has the DNA TGTGCCAGCAGTCCGGGACATGTGAGCAATCAGCCCCAGCATTTT.

This clonotype was recorded a few times. V usage is TRBV20-1 and J usage is TRBJ1-2; D is ambiguous. Deletions cut 5 bases from V and 2 bases from J, with 12 bases between. Germline values: CDR1 DFQATT, CDR2 SNEGSKA (reference sequence). The CDR3 runs 13 residues. The chain's CDR3 is CSASVAGNYGYTF. For the CDR3, the DNA is TGCAGTGCTTCTGTAGCGGGGAACTATGGCTACACCTTC.

The chain links TRBV12-3 or TRBV12-4 to TRBJ1-5; D gene ambiguous. The CDR3 loop spans 14 amino acids. Trimming left V 2 bases short and J 1 base short, with 6 bases between. Here the CDR3 reads CASSLTTSNQPQHF. The CDR3 DNA reads as TGTGCCAGCAGTTTAACGACAAGCAATCAGCCCCAGCATTTT.

The chain combines TRBV6-2 or TRBV6-3 with TRBJ2-1; 9 bases fit TRBD1. Germline CDR1 and CDR2: MNHEY and SVGEGT. The V segment lost 2 bases and the J segment 6 bases; nucleotides outside the gene matches: 5. CDR3 length: 15 amino acids. CDR3 sequence reads: CASSYTGGLANEQFF. The CDR3 DNA follows: TGTGCCAGCAGTTACACAGGGGGCTTGGCCAATGAGCAGTTCTTC.

The chain uses TRBV7-2 and TRBJ2-2; D remains unclear. Between the trimmed V and J ends, which lost 1 base and 5 bases, there was a span of 8 bases. CDR3 size: 14 residues. From germline, CDR1 is SGHTA and CDR2 FQGNSA. The CDR3 nucleotides read TGTGCCAGCAGCTTAGACGCGCGAACCGGGGAGCTGTTTTTT. Protein product: CASSLDARTGELFF.

V usage is TRBV5-1 and J usage is TRBJ2-1, with D hard to call. The CDR3 runs 15 residues. Germline-derived CDR1 and CDR2 are SGHRS and YFSETQ. V shed 6 bases and J shed 0 bases, with 13 bases lying between them. CDR3 in DNA: TGCGCCAGCATCGGCCAACCAAACTCCTACAATGAGCAGTTCTTC. This sequence encodes CASIGQPNSYNEQFF.

CDR3 loop: CASSLGRTSTDTQYF. The CDR3 bases are TGTGCCAGCAGCTTAGGACGGACTAGCACAGATACGCAGTATTTT. This chain connects TRBV11-3 to TRBJ2-3; TRBD2 is a possible D gene (5 bases). The length of the CDR3 is 15 residues. V was cut by 1 base and J by 0 bases, with 8 bases left in between. Germline CDR1 SGHNT, CDR2 YENEEA. The full variable domain, its missing parts supplied by reference TRBV11-3 and TRBJ2-3, is EAGVVQSPRYKIIEKKQPVAFWCNPISGHNTLYWYLQNLGQGPELLIRYENEEAVDDSQLPKDRFSAERLKGVDSTLKIQPAELGDSAVYLCASSLGRTSTDTQYFGPGTRLTVL.

This chain uses TRBV28 with TRBJ1-1; D is undetermined. The CDR3 consists of 15 residues. Germline values: CDR1 MDHEN, CDR2 SYDVKM. The V end was cut by 1 base, the J end by 5 bases, with 14 bases between. CDR3 nucleotide sequence: TGTGCCAGCAGTTTATACTCTAAAGTTGTGACTGAAGCTTTCTTT. This gives the protein CASSLYSKVVTEAFF.

The genes are TRBV14 and TRBJ2-3; no definite D call. Trimming removed 1 base at V and 6 bases at J, with 5 bases between. The CDR3 is 12 residues long. Per the germline V gene, CDR1 is SGHDN and CDR2 is FVKESK. For the CDR3, the DNA is TGTGCCAGCAGCCAAGTTGGGGATACGCAGTATTTT. Translated: CASSQVGDTQYF.

The chain recombines TRBV10-3 with TRBJ2-7; D could derive from TRBD1 or TRBD2 (5 bases each). CDR1 and CDR2 from the germline V gene are ENHRY and SYGVKD. Trimming took 6 bases from V and 0 from J, leaving 12 bases between them. The CDR3 sequence is 14 residues long. The CDR3 region has the DNA TGTGCCATCAGGGGGACGGCAAGCTCCTACGAGCAGTACTTC. This codes for CAIRGTASSYEQYF.

Only one count was recorded for this clonotype. The gene calls are TRBV3-1 and TRBJ2-5, with TRBD1 identical over 10 bases. V was pared by 5 bases and J by 4 bases, with 4 bases of the junction left unmatched. This CDR3 contains 14 residues. The germline V gene has CDR1 LGHDT and CDR2 YNNKEL (reference sequence). CDR3 DNA: TGTGCCAGCAGCAAGGACAGGGGGGGAGAGACCCAGTACTTC. This codes for CASSKDRGGETQYF.

This clonotype was seen ten or more times. The gene calls are TRBV20-1 and TRBJ1-5; D perhaps matches TRBD1 (6 bases). V was trimmed by 2 bases and J by 11 bases, leaving 10 bases between them. Germline CDR1 is DFQATT and CDR2 is SNEGSKA (reference sequence). The CDR3 totals 11 residues. As DNA, the CDR3 is TGCAGTGCTAGAACGGGGGCCGCCCAGCATTTT. Amino acid sequence: CSARTGAAQHF.

The chain couples TRBV12-3 or TRBV12-4 to TRBJ1-3; D not resolved. The CDR3 is made up of 14 amino acids. The V end was cut by 2 bases, the J end by 0 bases, with 5 bases between. In DNA form, the CDR3 reads TGTGCCAGCAGTTTATTTCGCTCTGGAAACACCATATATTTT. Protein: CASSLFRSGNTIYF.

This chain links TRBV6-5 with TRBJ2-5, with a tentative D call TRBD2 (6 bases). CDR1 MNHEY and CDR2 SVGAGI come from the germline V gene. V lost 4 bases and J lost 4, with 10 bases in between. CDR3 length equals 13 residues. Written as DNA, the CDR3 is TGTGCCAGCAGTTGGCTGGGGGGAGAGACCCAGTACTTC. This sequence encodes CASSWLGGETQYF.